This entry describes one TCR beta chain. PCR employed 60 Vbeta and 13 Jbeta primers. Sequencing used immunoSEQ multiplex PCR; TCRdb keeps in-frame clones, though not all of them. The sample spans about 200,000 clones; the ten largest clones claim about 0.74%. This sample was included in a study of cytomegalovirus exposure and HLA in healthy donors. V was shortened by 8 bases and J by 3 bases, with 16 bases between the two germline ends. This CDR3 is built from 14 residues. Germline V gives CDR1 LGHNA, CDR2 YSLEER. This TCR came from a boy younger than 18 in good health and CMV-seronegative. This chain joins TRBV4-3 and TRBJ1-1; a weak D match, TRBD1 (6 bases). The sample was PBMCs. In DNA, the CDR3 is TGCGCCAGCCGGATTAGGGGGAGCGACACTGAAGCTTTCTTT. Encoded protein: CASRIRGSDTEAFF.